The present TCR beta chain was sequenced within a study of cytotoxic CD8 clonotypes in ibrutinib-treated CLL. The CDR3 covers 18 residues. Trimming left V 1 base short and J 2 bases short, with 21 bases between. Per the germline V gene, CDR1 is KGHSH and CDR2 is LQKENI. The method was immunoSEQ multiplex PCR; TCRdb's version includes in-frame clones alone and lacks a portion of them. The data hold hundreds of thousands of clones, with under 75% observed a single time. The sequence was obtained from a human donor with chronic lymphocytic leukemia. The chain recombines TRBV18 with TRBJ2-7; tentative D call: TRBD2 (7 bases). The sequences come from PBMCs, collected after 24 months of ibrutinib treatment. CDR3 region: CASSPQGGRTEYTYEQYF. Written as DNA, the CDR3 is TGTGCCAGCTCACCACAGGGGGGGAGGACAGAATATACCTACGAGCAGTACTTC.